The clone carrying this T cell receptor (beta chain) was detected only a few times. Its cognate antigen is unknown. The second PCR ran about 6 to 11 cycles with a sample-barcoded 5' primer and J-beta primers. Using its own MiXCR run on the 5' RACE reads, TCRdb lists one record per CDR3 protein. The sample includes around 1,900,000 distinct CDR3 sequences, about two fifths of them seen just once. The ends lost 4 bases at V and 8 bases at J; junction bases unmatched: 8. The CDR3 totals 14 residues. Germline V gives CDR1 SGHRS, CDR2 YFSETQ. The source of the sample is a study of blood T cells in healthy people across ages. The study's findings and limits: PBMCs went unsorted, and a conclusive naive versus antigen-experienced comparison was therefore prevented.

The V call is TRBV5-1, the J call TRBJ2-1; TRBD1 agrees at 8 bases. The sequencing sample was made of blood. The receptor was isolated from a human donor in good health. CDR3 amino acids: CASSVGQGGYEQFF. CDR3 DNA sequence: TGCGCCAGCAGCGTCGGACAGGGCGGCTATGAGCAGTTCTTC.